These 8 T cell receptor beta chains were sequenced from one sample in a study of post-analysis software for immune sequencing data. Study-level results: TRBV segments more frequent in patients than in controls numbered five and included TRBV5-6, TRBV5-1 and TRBV20-1.

The antigens of these receptors remain unknown. cDNA libraries for TCR beta contained unique molecular identifiers. TCRdb recomputed calls from the PCR reads with MiXCR, one row per CDR3 protein. The table includes about 540,000 distinct CDR3 sequences, 34% detected once. The sequenced sample consisted of blood. These receptors came from a girl aged 2-17 years with multiple sclerosis.

This clonotype was detected many times. The chain joins TRBV12-3 or TRBV12-4 to TRBJ2-4; the D gene is possibly TRBD2 (6 bases). The CDR3 loop spans 15 amino acids. V was clipped by 5 bases and J by 0 bases, with 11 bases between them. As DNA, the CDR3 is TGTGCCAGCAGTACTCCGGGACTAGCCAAAAACATTCAGTACTTC. Residues: CASSTPGLAKNIQYF.

This clonotype was observed a handful of times. The chain has TRBV4-1 and TRBJ1-4; tentatively, D is TRBD1 (5 bases). CDR1 and CDR2 (germline): MGHRA, YSYEKL. The ends were cut back, 4 bases at V and 7 bases at J, with 13 bases in the middle. The CDR3 has 14 amino acids. CDR3 bases: TGCGCCAGCAGCCCGGGGCCCCAGGCTGAAAAACTGTTTTTT. Translation: CASSPGPQAEKLFF.

With regard to this clonotype: Since the CDR3 does not end with the conserved phenylalanine or tryptophan, this likely comes from a read error. The chain joins TRBV7-9 to TRBJ1-1; D unclear. CDR3 length: 15 amino acids. V was trimmed by 4 bases and J by 3 bases, leaving 15 bases between them. Germline V gene sequence: CDR1 SEHNR, CDR2 FQNEAQ (reference sequence). CDR3 bases: TGTGCCAGCAGCTCCAGAAGGCTTAGAGACACTGAAGCTTTCTTG. This translates into CASSSRRLRDTEAFL.

This clonotype has more than one count but fewer than ten. The chain recombines TRBV3-1 with TRBJ2-3, with D unclear. Germline lookup yields CDR1 LGHDT and CDR2 YNNKEL (reference sequence). The CDR3 length is 16 residues. Trimming took 5 bases from V and 5 from J, leaving 20 bases between them. This chain's CDR3 is CASSNQDWLPVDTQYF. DNA of the CDR3: TGTGCCAGCAGCAACCAAGATTGGCTTCCAGTAGATACGCAGTATTTT.

There are a few counts of this clonotype. The rearrangement joins TRBV12-3 or TRBV12-4 to TRBJ1-6, with 8 bases aligning to TRBD1. V gave up 10 bases and J gave up 7 bases; unmatched junction bases: 15. There are 16 residues in the CDR3. The CDR3 region is CATRMVGQGGNSPLHF. As DNA, the CDR3 is TGTGCCACCCGAATGGTAGGACAGGGCGGCAATTCACCCCTCCACTTT.

This clonotype appeared a few times. The V gene is TRBV29-1, the J gene TRBJ2-7; D is perhaps TRBD2 (6 bases). There are 11 residues in the CDR3. The germline CDR1 and CDR2 sequences are SQVTM and ANQGSEA. The V gene lost 3 bases and the J gene lost 5 bases, with 8 bases spanning the gap. The CDR3 is CSVDGGNEQYF. The CDR3 DNA sequence: TGCAGCGTTGATGGGGGGAACGAGCAGTACTTC.

The gene calls are TRBV12-3 or TRBV12-4 and TRBJ2-5, with 9 bases fitting TRBD1. TRBJ2-7 matches the DNA end more closely, so the J call is doubtful. CDR3 length: 12 residues. The CDR3 loop reads CARGQGIYEQYF. The CDR3 DNA reads TGTGCCAGAGGACAGGGGATCTACGAGCAGTACTTC.

The gene calls are TRBV12-3 or TRBV12-4 and TRBJ2-3, with TRBD2 identical over 7 bases. V lost 3 bases, J lost 0 bases, and 9 bases stayed unmatched. The CDR3 is 17 amino acids. CDR3 sequence reads: CASSFPAGYPSTDTQYF. The CDR3 coding sequence is TGTGCCAGCAGTTTTCCAGCGGGGTACCCTAGCACAGATACGCAGTATTTT.